This TCR beta chain is from a study of blood T cells in healthy people across ages. A J-beta primer mix and a sample-barcoded 5' primer were used in a second PCR of roughly 7 to 12 cycles. A template-switch adaptor that had 12 random nucleotides put a tag on each cDNA molecule. A minimum of 3 million CDR3-containing paired-end reads was obtained for each sample. TCRdb re-called the 5' RACE reads with MiXCR, one entry per CDR3 protein. Here the sample spans around 1.7 million distinct CDR3 sequences, 28% being singletons. With V trimmed by 6 bases and J by 6 bases, 5 bases remained unmatched. The CDR3 spans 15 residues.

The sample taken for sequencing was blood. The source is a woman aged 25 to 45 in good health. The rearrangement uses TRBV12-3 or TRBV12-4 and TRBJ2-3; 14 positions agree with TRBD2. The CDR3 nucleotides are TGTGCCAGCAGACCGACTAGCGGGAGGGGCGATACGCAGTATTTT. This encodes CASRPTSGRGDTQYF.